This is a list of T cell receptor beta chains from one sample in a study of cytomegalovirus exposure and HLA in healthy donors. The table came from immunoSEQ multiplex PCR; TCRdb's copy has only in-frame clones and leaves some out. Of over 150,000 clones in the sample, 68% are singletons; the top ten hold 1.3% to 1.5%. The sample taken for sequencing was PBMCs. Receptors originate from a man between 50 and 59 years old in good health and CMV-seronegative. Both conserved end residues are part of each CDR3. Fields, in order: V gene, J gene, clone size, CDR3 protein. A row's size may be missing; if present it is once, few, many or a size class.

>TRBV5-1|TRBJ1-2|.
CASSPGGTGAHYGYTF
>TRBV5-6|TRBJ1-1|.
CASRALGVNTEAFF
>TRBV5-1|TRBJ2-1|.
CASSLAGTDYNEQFF
>TRBV7-8|TRBJ2-1|.
CASSPVDRGRDSSYNEQFF
>TRBV19|TRBJ2-3|.
CASSVLAALDTQYF
>TRBV7-2|TRBJ2-7|.
CASRPSGTNPVGDEQYF
>TRBV19|TRBJ2-7|.
CAISRGNSYEQYF
>TRBV27|TRBJ2-7|once
CASSLGSGQLLYEQYF
>TRBV15|TRBJ2-1|.
CATSRGGTVFSYNEQFF
>TRBV6-5|TRBJ1-1|few
CASSYSDRGNTEAFF
>TRBV5-1|TRBJ1-1|.
CASSSVDRGEAEAFF
>TRBV7-9|TRBJ1-2|.
CASSLEAAGHGYTF
>TRBV5-1|TRBJ1-3|.
CASSARDRPGSGNTIYF
>TRBV6-1|TRBJ1-3|few
CASSLDRGNTIYF
>TRBV9|TRBJ1-1|.
CASSVGSGYTEAFF
>TRBV7-2|TRBJ1-1|.
CASSLEQLSNTEAFF
>TRBV18|TRBJ2-7|.
CASSPTQGSYEQYF
>TRBV5-1|TRBJ1-6|few
CASSSRGTSYNSPLHF